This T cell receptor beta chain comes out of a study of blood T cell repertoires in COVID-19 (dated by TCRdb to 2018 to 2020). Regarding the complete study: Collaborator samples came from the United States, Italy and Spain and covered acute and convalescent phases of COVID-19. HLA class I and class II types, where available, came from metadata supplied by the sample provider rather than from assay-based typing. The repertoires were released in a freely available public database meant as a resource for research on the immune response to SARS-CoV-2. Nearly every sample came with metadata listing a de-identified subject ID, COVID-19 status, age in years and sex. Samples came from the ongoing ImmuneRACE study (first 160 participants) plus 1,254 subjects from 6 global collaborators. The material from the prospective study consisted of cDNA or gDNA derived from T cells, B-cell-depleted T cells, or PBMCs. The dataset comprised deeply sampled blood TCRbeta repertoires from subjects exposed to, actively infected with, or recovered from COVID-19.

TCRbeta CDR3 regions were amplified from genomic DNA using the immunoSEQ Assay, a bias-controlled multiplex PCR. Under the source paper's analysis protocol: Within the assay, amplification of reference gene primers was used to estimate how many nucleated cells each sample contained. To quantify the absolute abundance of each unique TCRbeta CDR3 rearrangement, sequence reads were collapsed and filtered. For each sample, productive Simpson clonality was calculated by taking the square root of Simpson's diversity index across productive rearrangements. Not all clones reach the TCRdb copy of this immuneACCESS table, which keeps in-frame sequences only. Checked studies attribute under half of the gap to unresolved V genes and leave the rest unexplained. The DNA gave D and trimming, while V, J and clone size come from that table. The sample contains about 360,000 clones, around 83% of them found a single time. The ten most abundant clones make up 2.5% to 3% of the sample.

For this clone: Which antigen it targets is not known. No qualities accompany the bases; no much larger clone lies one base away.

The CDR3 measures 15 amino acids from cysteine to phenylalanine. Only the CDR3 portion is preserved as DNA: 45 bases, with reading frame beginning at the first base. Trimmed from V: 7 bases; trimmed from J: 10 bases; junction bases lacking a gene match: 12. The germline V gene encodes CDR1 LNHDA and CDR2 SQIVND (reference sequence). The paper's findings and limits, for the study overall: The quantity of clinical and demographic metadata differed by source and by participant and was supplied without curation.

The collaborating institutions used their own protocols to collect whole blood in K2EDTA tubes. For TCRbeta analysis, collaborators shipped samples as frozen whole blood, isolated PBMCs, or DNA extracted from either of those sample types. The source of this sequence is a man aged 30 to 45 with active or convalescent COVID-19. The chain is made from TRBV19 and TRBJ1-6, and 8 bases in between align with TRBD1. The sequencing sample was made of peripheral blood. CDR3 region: CASTLEGQGRSPLHF. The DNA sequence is TGTGCCAGTACCTTGGAAGGACAGGGACGATCACCCCTCCACTTT.